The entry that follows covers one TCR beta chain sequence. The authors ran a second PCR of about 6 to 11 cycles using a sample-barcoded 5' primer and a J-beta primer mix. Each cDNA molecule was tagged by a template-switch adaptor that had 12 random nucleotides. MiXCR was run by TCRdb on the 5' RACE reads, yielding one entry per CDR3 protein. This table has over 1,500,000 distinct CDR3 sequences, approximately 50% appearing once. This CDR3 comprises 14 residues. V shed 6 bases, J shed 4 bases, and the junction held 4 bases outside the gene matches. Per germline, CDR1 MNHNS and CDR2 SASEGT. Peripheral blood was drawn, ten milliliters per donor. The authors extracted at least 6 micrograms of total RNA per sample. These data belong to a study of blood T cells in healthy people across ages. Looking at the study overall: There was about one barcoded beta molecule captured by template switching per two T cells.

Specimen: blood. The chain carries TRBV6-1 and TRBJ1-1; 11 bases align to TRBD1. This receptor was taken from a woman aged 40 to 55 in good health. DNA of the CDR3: TGTGCCAGCAGGGGGACAGGGGGGGTCACTGAAGCTTTCTTT. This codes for CASRGTGGVTEAFF.